Presented here are 32 T cell receptor beta chains from one specimen sequenced in a study of patients and donors after allogeneic stem cell transplantation. TCRdb re-called the RT-PCR reads with MiXCR, one entry per CDR3 protein. The sample contains approximately 410,000 distinct CDR3 sequences, more than 15% of which appear only once. Sequences were obtained from blood, either unsorted or a sorted T cell fraction (not recorded which). Every receptor here comes from a human donor who was either an allogeneic HSCT recipient or a stem cell or donor lymphocyte infusion donor (not recorded which). It is not recorded whose cells these are; they may come from a transplant donor.

The table lists this clonotype with a few counts. The chain employs TRBV5-1 and TRBJ2-3; 12 positions match TRBD2. V lost 4 bases, J lost 5 bases, and 5 bases stayed unmatched. The CDR3 is 15 residues long. The germline gives CDR1 SGHRS, CDR2 YFSETQ. The CDR3 spells CASSRLAGVRDTQYF. In DNA form, the CDR3 reads TGCGCCAGCAGCCGACTAGCGGGAGTTCGAGATACGCAGTATTTT.

This clonotype was seen more than once but under ten times. The rearrangement uses TRBV6-5 and TRBJ2-5; 11 positions match TRBD2. The CDR3 is made up of 18 amino acids. In germline, CDR1 is MNHEY, CDR2 SVGAGI. Trimming removed 2 bases from V and 5 bases from J; junction bases left unmatched: 13. CDR3 nucleotide sequence: TGTGCCAGCAGTTACGGGACTAGCGGTTCTACTCTCGGGGAGACCCAGTACTTC. It encodes CASSYGTSGSTLGETQYF.

The rearrangement joins TRBV7-9 to TRBJ2-1; D possibly corresponds to TRBD2 (6 bases). CDR1 and CDR2 (germline): SEHNR, FQNEAQ (reference sequence). V lost 5 bases and J lost 6, with 11 bases in between. The CDR3 covers 13 residues. CDR3 loop: CASSPGTFNEQFF. The CDR3, as DNA: TGTGCCAGCAGCCCCGGGACTTTCAATGAGCAGTTCTTC.

The chain employs TRBV12-3 or TRBV12-4 and TRBJ2-7; the match to TRBD1 covers 7 bases. V shed 6 bases and J 7 bases; nucleotides not matched to a gene: 12. The CDR3 totals 14 residues. CDR3 protein: CASSPDTGAREQYF. The CDR3 DNA reads TGTGCCAGCAGCCCAGACACAGGGGCGAGGGAGCAGTACTTC.

Only a few counts were recorded for this clonotype. V gene TRBV30 combines with J gene TRBJ2-7, with D unresolved. This CDR3 has 12 residues. With 0 bases removed from V and 7 bases from J, the gap between germline ends came to 10 bases. Germline V CDR1 and CDR2: GTSNPN, SVGIG (reference sequence). CDR3 nucleotide sequence: TGTGCCTGGAGTGTGCAGCTCCTGGAGCAGTACTTC. It translates to CAWSVQLLEQYF.

The chain joins TRBV30 to TRBJ2-7, with 8 bases aligning to TRBD2. Per the germline V gene, CDR1 is GTSNPN and CDR2 is SVGIG (reference sequence). This CDR3 is 15 amino acids long. J was trimmed by 2 bases and V by 1 base; bases with no gene match: 7. In DNA, the CDR3 is TGTGCCTGGAGTGGAGCGGGAGCCCTTCCCTACGAGCAGTACTTC. Translated, it gives CAWSGAGALPYEQYF.

V usage is TRBV3-1 and J usage is TRBJ2-7; 7 bases map to TRBD1. CDR3 length equals 14 residues. Per germline, CDR1 LGHDT and CDR2 YNNKEL (reference sequence). Losses at the gene ends were 4 bases for V and 6 bases for J; bases not matched to a gene: 9. The CDR3 nucleotides are TGTGCCAGCAGCCTGGGACAGAGTCTGGGCGAGCAGTACTTC. Protein product: CASSLGQSLGEQYF.

This clonotype was observed a handful of times. The J gene is TRBJ1-5, the V gene TRBV15, with D uncertain. CDR3 length equals 13 residues. Germline CDR1 LNHNV, CDR2 YYDKDF (reference sequence). V dropped 0 bases and J dropped 5 bases, with 5 bases sitting between them. The CDR3 region has the DNA TGTGCCACCAGCAGAGATTGGGATCAGCCCCAGCATTTT. Translated, it gives CATSRDWDQPQHF.

The table lists this clonotype with a few counts. The chain carries TRBV4-1 and TRBJ2-7, with TRBD1 matching 7 bases. CDR3 size: 13 residues. The germline V gene encodes CDR1 MGHRA and CDR2 YSYEKL. V dropped 2 bases and J dropped 5; count of bases not matched to a gene: 3. For the CDR3, the DNA is TGCGCCAGCAGCCAAACAGGGGCCCACGAGCAGTACTTC. Translated, it gives CASSQTGAHEQYF.

This clonotype turned up a few times. This sequence joins TRBV6-2 or TRBV6-3 and TRBJ2-1; TRBD2 agrees at 7 bases. The germline V gene has CDR1 MNHEY and CDR2 SVGEGT. The V and J ends lost 2 bases and 3 bases, in that order; junction bases with no gene match: 13. This CDR3 comprises 18 residues. The CDR3 loop is CASSYKVSLAAIYNEQFF. CDR3 sequence (DNA): TGTGCCAGCAGTTACAAGGTCTCGCTAGCGGCGATCTACAATGAGCAGTTCTTC.

This CDR3 reads CASSQGLAGSGEQFF. In nucleotides, the CDR3 is TGCGCCAGCAGCCAGGGACTAGCGGGGTCCGGTGAGCAGTTCTTC. The J gene is TRBJ2-1, the V gene TRBV4-1; 13 nucleotides agree with TRBD2. The germline V gene has CDR1 MGHRA and CDR2 YSYEKL. The length of the CDR3 is 15 residues. V trimming: 3 bases; J trimming: 9 bases; junction bases outside the gene matches: 5.

A few counts support this clonotype. This chain joins TRBV7-9 and TRBJ2-1; 7 bases map to TRBD2. Germline CDR1 SEHNR, CDR2 FQNEAQ (reference sequence). V lost 5 bases, J lost 3 bases, and 4 bases stayed unmatched. The CDR3 extends over 14 amino acids. The CDR3 bases are TGTGCCAGCAGCGATCAGCGGGACTACAATGAGCAGTTCTTC. It translates to CASSDQRDYNEQFF.

This clonotype was observed at least ten times. The chain links TRBV12-3 or TRBV12-4 to TRBJ2-4, with a tentative D call TRBD1 (6 bases). Trimming cost V 2 bases and J 12 bases, with 8 bases left between them. This CDR3 spans 11 amino acids. CDR3 amino acids: CASSLRGSQYF. The DNA of the CDR3 is TGTGCCAGCAGTTTAAGGGGGTCTCAGTACTTC.

This clonotype has just a few counts. This rearrangement joins TRBV15 to TRBJ1-1; D uncertain. The germline V gene has CDR1 LNHNV and CDR2 YYDKDF (reference sequence). V was pared by 8 bases and J by 7 bases, with 17 bases between. The CDR3 runs to 13 residues. The CDR3 region is CATGLGVGLEAFF. In DNA, the CDR3 is TGTGCCACCGGTCTGGGTGTCGGCCTTGAAGCTTTCTTT.

The rearrangement uses TRBV7-3 and TRBJ2-5; a possible D gene is TRBD1 (5 bases). V gave up 6 bases and J gave up 8 bases, with 16 bases separating them. CDR1 and CDR2 from the germline V gene are SGHTA and FQGTGA. CDR3 length: 13 amino acids. The DNA for the CDR3 is TGTGCCAGCAGTCCAGGGCATCAAGGAACCCAGTACTTC. Its protein is CASSPGHQGTQYF.

The chain couples TRBV18 to TRBJ2-2; D uncertain. Looked up from germline, CDR1 is KGHSH and CDR2 is LQKENI. This CDR3 is built from 15 residues. Trimming removed 3 bases at V and 1 base at J, with 9 bases between. The CDR3 loop reads CASSPVTENTGELFF. CDR3 coding DNA: TGTGCCAGCTCACCGGTTACAGAGAACACCGGGGAGCTGTTTTTT.

V is TRBV5-1 and J is TRBJ2-7; D is perhaps TRBD1 (5 bases). The CDR3 is made up of 14 amino acids. CDR1 SGHRS and CDR2 YFSETQ come from the germline V gene. The ends were cut back, 2 bases at V and 1 base at J, with 10 bases in the middle. The chain's CDR3 is CASSLTTGSYEQYF. The CDR3 DNA follows: TGCGCCAGCAGCTTAACTACAGGTTCCTACGAGCAGTACTTC.

This clonotype came up many times. The chain employs TRBV5-1 and TRBJ2-3, with D tentatively TRBD2 (5 bases). Germline values: CDR1 SGHRS, CDR2 YFSETQ. Trimming cost V 0 bases and J 1 base, with 6 bases left between them. This CDR3 comprises 14 residues. The chain's CDR3 is CASSLDSGTDTQYF. CDR3 sequence (DNA): TGCGCCAGCAGCTTGGATAGCGGCACAGATACGCAGTATTTT.

This clonotype was counted between two and nine times. The chain has TRBV2 and TRBJ1-1, with a tentative D call TRBD1 (6 bases). The CDR3 consists of 13 residues. Germline lookup yields CDR1 SNHLY and CDR2 FYNNEI. V lost 7 bases and J lost 6, with 15 bases in between. CDR3 bases: TGTGCCAGCACCCAGACAGGAGGGGCTGAAGCTTTCTTT. Its protein product is CASTQTGGAEAFF.

The rearrangement uses TRBV29-1 and TRBJ2-2; 7 bases are a match to TRBD1. Germline V CDR1 and CDR2: SQVTM, ANQGSEA. The V segment lost 4 bases and the J segment 3 bases; nucleotides outside the gene matches: 5. This CDR3 has 14 amino acids. DNA for the CDR3: TGCAGCGTTGCACAGGGGACGTACACCGGGGAGCTGTTTTTT. This translates into CSVAQGTYTGELFF.

This clonotype was observed a few times. This sequence joins TRBV6-4 and TRBJ2-2; D might be TRBD1 (5 bases). The V end was cut by 2 bases, the J end by 4 bases, with 20 bases between. This CDR3 has 18 amino acids. The germline CDR1 and CDR2 sequences are MRHNA and SNTAGT. DNA of the CDR3: TGTGCCAGCAGTGACGACGCTAGACCAGGGTCGGGCACCGGGGAGCTGTTTTTT. Its protein product is CASSDDARPGSGTGELFF.

In nucleotides, the CDR3 is TGCGCCAGCAGCTTGTCCAGTTCCGAGCAGTACTTC. This translates into CASSLSSSEQYF. The V gene is TRBV5-1, the J gene TRBJ2-7; D gene unclear. CDR1 and CDR2 (germline): SGHRS, YFSETQ. V was cut by 1 base and J by 6 bases, with 8 bases left in between. The length of the CDR3 is 12 residues.

The V call is TRBV27, the J call TRBJ1-6, with 7 nucleotides matching TRBD1. Looked up from germline, CDR1 is MNHEY and CDR2 is SMNVEV (reference sequence). This CDR3 comprises 15 residues. J was trimmed by 6 bases and V by 2 bases; bases with no gene match: 4. For the CDR3, the DNA is TGTGCCAGCAGTTTAGGACAGGTTCCTAATTCACCCCTCCACTTT. This codes for CASSLGQVPNSPLHF.

J is TRBJ2-7 and V is TRBV18, with D uncertain. Looked up from germline, CDR1 is KGHSH and CDR2 is LQKENI. CDR3 length: 14 amino acids. V lost 2 bases, J lost 0 bases, and 8 bases lay in between. The chain's CDR3 is CASSPGLSSYEQYF. CDR3 coding DNA: TGTGCCAGCTCACCAGGGCTTTCCTCCTACGAGCAGTACTTC.

This chain joins TRBV7-2 and TRBJ2-1; 7 bases map to TRBD2. Germline-derived CDR1 and CDR2 are SGHTA and FQGNSA. CDR3 length: 17 residues. The J segment lost 4 bases and the V segment lost 4 bases, leaving 13 bases of the junction unmatched. CDR3 DNA: TGTGCCAGCAGCTCCCGTCTGGCGGGGGTAGGTTACAATGAGCAGTTCTTC. Translation: CASSSRLAGVGYNEQFF.

This clonotype was picked up a small number of times. The rearrangement links TRBV11-2 to TRBJ2-7, with TRBD1 matching over 8 bases. The CDR3 is 16 amino acids. In germline, CDR1 is SGHAT, CDR2 FQNNGV. The junction had 9 bases not matched to a gene; V was cut back by 2 bases and J by 3 bases. This chain's CDR3 is CASSLKGTGPLYEQYF. As DNA, the CDR3 is TGTGCCAGCAGCTTAAAAGGGACAGGACCCCTCTACGAGCAGTACTTC.

This clonotype was observed a few times. The chain carries TRBV4-3 and TRBJ2-7; 7 nucleotides agree with TRBD1. CDR1 and CDR2 from the germline V gene are LGHNA and YSLEER. With V trimmed by 0 bases and J by 2 bases, 19 bases remained unmatched. The CDR3 runs to 20 residues. The CDR3 bases are TGCGCCAGCAGCCAAGAAGGGGGCACAGTTAGCCCAACTAGGACCTACGAGCAGTACTTC. It yields the protein CASSQEGGTVSPTRTYEQYF.

The sample holds many counts of this clonotype. The rearrangement links TRBV6-6 to TRBJ1-2; possibly TRBD1 for D (6 bases). The ends were cut back, 10 bases at V and 1 base at J, with 13 bases in the middle. CDR1 is MNHNY and CDR2 is SVGAGI in the germline V gene (reference sequence). The CDR3 is 13 amino acids. CDR3 in amino acids: CATLKGGNYGYTF. The CDR3 DNA is TGTGCCACCCTAAAGGGGGGTAACTATGGCTACACCTTC.

There are a few counts of this clonotype. A read error may explain this, as a much larger clone is one base away. The chain combines TRBV25-1 with TRBJ2-3, with 7 bases fitting TRBD1. The CDR3 totals 16 residues. Germline loops: CDR1 MGHDK, CDR2 SYGVNS. The CDR3 DNA sequence: TGTGCCAGCAGTGAATTACGGGCAGGGGGTGCAGATACGCAGTTTTTT. Translating it yields CASSELRAGGADTQFF.

This clonotype was detected only a few times. V is TRBV5-6 and J is TRBJ1-6, with D hard to call. This CDR3 comprises 16 residues. With 3 bases removed from V and 0 bases from J, the gap between germline ends came to 10 bases. Looked up from germline, CDR1 is SGHDT and CDR2 is YYEEEE. CDR3 nucleotide sequence: TGTGCCAGCAGCTACTTCCAGAGCTCCTATAATTCACCCCTCCACTTT. This translates into CASSYFQSSYNSPLHF. The variable domain in full, with the rest retrieved from reference TRBV5-6 and TRBJ1-6, is DAGVTQSPTHLIKTRGQQVTLRCSPKSGHDTVSWYQQALGQGPQFIFQYYEEEERQRGNFPDRFSGHQFPNYSSELNVNALLLGDSALYLCASSYFQSSYNSPLHFGNGTRLTVT.

This clonotype turned up a few times. J is TRBJ1-4 and V is TRBV4-3, with a tentative D call TRBD1 (5 bases). The germline CDR1 and CDR2 sequences are LGHNA and YSLEER. Deletions cut 4 bases from V and 0 bases from J, with 9 bases between. The CDR3 contains 15 residues. CDR3 DNA: TGCGCCAGCAGCCGTAAGGGGACAACTAATGAAAAACTGTTTTTT. It encodes CASSRKGTTNEKLFF.

This clonotype was counted a few times. One end of the junction does not line up with germline, which may come from a read error. This chain uses TRBV7-7 with TRBJ1-4, with a tentative D call TRBD1 (5 bases). Germline values: CDR1 SSHAT, CDR2 FNYEAQ (reference sequence). The CDR3 runs 15 residues. DNA of the CDR3: TGTGCTAGCAGCGCCCGACCGGGGGCTAATGAAAAACTGTTTTTT. Its translation: CASSARPGANEKLFF.